This record looks at one TCR beta chain sequence and its context. The data are from a study of blood T cell repertoires in COVID-19. Across the whole study: Sources were T cells, B-cell-depleted T cells, or PBMCs; the material itself was cDNA or gDNA.

The CDR3 totals 15 residues. CDR1 and CDR2 from the germline V gene are SGHKS and YYEKEE (reference sequence). Germline trimming cut 2 bases from V and 2 bases from J; bases unmatched to any gene: 4. In the study's own analysis: Reference gene primer amplification yielded estimated nucleated cell counts. TCRdb keeps only in-frame clones here, not all; method: immunoSEQ multiplex PCR. The DNA gave D and trimming, while V, J and clone size come from that table. The sample holds about 140,000 clones; more than 65% are singletons and the top ten take about a tenth. The source is a man in his sixties with active or convalescent COVID-19. V and J are TRBV5-5 and TRBJ2-1, with 7 bases lining up with TRBD2. The sequenced sample was peripheral blood. In nucleotides, the CDR3 is TGTGCCAGCAGCTTTGCGGGGGTGACCTACAATGAGCAGTTCTTC. This translates into CASSFAGVTYNEQFF.